These T cell receptor beta chains were read from a single sample in a study of identical twins. MiXCR was run by TCRdb on the 5' RACE reads, yielding one entry per CDR3 protein. The data contain 400,000 to 550,000 distinct CDR3 sequences, around 24% of them singletons. These data are also associated with another study on T cells expressing NK-cell markers.

Sequenced material: CD4+ T cells sorted from blood. All receptors come from a woman between 18 and 29 years old in good health. The CDR3 runs from the conserved cysteine through the conserved F or W. The D gene is left open where the match is weak. Clone sizes are given selectively: once, few, many, or a class where the clone is expanded.

d_call	v_call	clone_size	j_call	cdr3_aa	cdr3_nt
.	TRBV20-1	few	TRBJ2-1	CSATDYNEQFF	TGCAGTGCAACCGACTACAATGAGCAGTTCTTC
.	TRBV5-1	.	TRBJ2-1	CASSSADLRGNEQFF	TGCGCCAGCAGCTCGGCCGACTTAAGGGGCAATGAGCAGTTCTTC
TRBD1	TRBV5-1	few	TRBJ2-7	CASSPQPGQYYEQYF	TGCGCCAGCAGCCCCCAACCGGGACAGTACTACGAGCAGTACTTC
.	TRBV27	few	TRBJ2-2	CASSLGMNTGELFF	TGTGCCAGCAGTTTGGGGATGAACACCGGGGAGCTGTTTTTT
TRBD2	TRBV3-1	few	TRBJ2-1	CASSHYRTSSHNEQFF	TGTGCCAGCAGCCATTACAGGACTAGCAGCCACAATGAGCAGTTCTTC
.	TRBV24-1	.	TRBJ2-7	CATRSGWYEQYF	TGTGCCACCCGGAGCGGCTGGTACGAGCAGTACTTC
.	TRBV25-1	.	TRBJ1-1	CASSVPGRMNTEAFF	TGTGCCAGCAGCGTTCCGGGACGGATGAACACTGAAGCTTTCTTT
.	TRBV3-1	.	TRBJ2-3	CASSPLPLGAGDTQYF	TGTGCCAGCAGCCCTCTGCCCTTGGGGGCTGGAGATACGCAGTATTTT
.	TRBV11-3	few	TRBJ2-2	CASSYSSGGLFF	TGTGCCAGCAGCTACTCATCGGGCGGGCTGTTTTTT
.	TRBV5-1	many	TRBJ2-5	CASSLAGTETQYF	TGCGCCAGCAGCTTGGCGGGAACAGAGACCCAGTACTTC
TRBD1	TRBV20-1	.	TRBJ2-7	CSARKGQGDEQYF	TGCAGTGCTAGAAAGGGACAGGGGGACGAGCAGTACTTC
TRBD1	TRBV5-1	few	TRBJ2-2	CASSGKDRVAGELFF	TGCGCCAGCAGCGGAAAGGACAGGGTGGCCGGGGAGCTGTTTTTT
.	TRBV13	.	TRBJ1-1	CASSFLGRSNTEAFF	TGTGCCAGCAGCTTCCTAGGACGGTCGAACACTGAAGCTTTCTTT
TRBD2	TRBV5-1	.	TRBJ2-7	CASRLAGALEQYF	TGCGCCAGCCGACTAGCGGGGGCTCTCGAGCAGTACTTC
.	TRBV7-6	.	TRBJ2-1	CASSLGGNYNEQFF	TGTGCCAGCAGCTTAGGGGGGAACTACAATGAGCAGTTCTTC
.	TRBV5-6	few	TRBJ2-3	CASSLEGRENTQYF	TGTGCCAGCAGCTTGGAGGGCAGGGAAAATACGCAGTATTTT
.	TRBV6-6	.	TRBJ2-2	CAGGSGDTGELFF	TGTGCCGGAGGGTCAGGGGACACCGGGGAGCTGTTTTTT
TRBD1	TRBV29-1	.	TRBJ1-4	CSAVLDRVYEKLFF	TGCAGCGCCGTCCTGGACAGGGTCTATGAAAAACTGTTTTTT
TRBD2	TRBV6-1	few	TRBJ2-7	CASSRRGGANAPYEQYF	TGTGCCAGCAGCCGCCGGGGGGGAGCAAACGCCCCCTACGAGCAGTACTTC
TRBD1	TRBV29-1	.	TRBJ2-5	CSVSPDRERGTQYF	TGCAGCGTCTCTCCCGACAGGGAGAGAGGGACCCAGTACTTC
.	TRBV6-5	few	TRBJ2-4	CASSYSKRKNIQYF	TGTGCCAGCAGTTACTCGAAGAGAAAAAACATTCAGTACTTC
.	TRBV12-3/TRBV12-4	few	TRBJ1-5	CASSSSAYNQPQHF	TGTGCCAGCAGTTCTTCCGCCTACAATCAGCCCCAGCATTTT
.	TRBV6-2/TRBV6-3	.	TRBJ2-3	CASSYGASTDTQYF	TGTGCCAGCAGTTACGGAGCGAGCACAGATACGCAGTATTTT
TRBD2	TRBV12-3/TRBV12-4	.	TRBJ2-7	CASSFRGGPYEQYF	TGTGCCAGCAGTTTTCGGGGGGGCCCCTACGAGCAGTACTTC
.	TRBV2	.	TRBJ2-1	CASRGWARDTSLSEQFF	TGTGCCAGCAGAGGGTGGGCCCGGGACACTAGCCTCTCTGAGCAGTTCTTC
.	TRBV7-2	.	TRBJ2-1	CASSPSHEQFF	TGTGCCAGCAGCCCCTCGCATGAGCAGTTCTTC
TRBD1	TRBV18	.	TRBJ2-3	CASSPMIDHGDRLQYF	TGTGCCAGCTCACCAATGATAGACCATGGGGACAGGCTACAGTATTTT
TRBD2	TRBV5-6	.	TRBJ2-1	CASSLAGTSNQFF	TGTGCCAGCAGCTTGGCCGGGACTAGCAATCAGTTCTTC
.	TRBV29-1	few	TRBJ2-7	CSVVGISYEQYF	TGCAGCGTTGTGGGAATCTCCTACGAGCAGTACTTC
TRBD1	TRBV29-1	.	TRBJ2-7	CSVARGPDYEQYF	TGCAGCGTTGCCAGGGGGCCCGACTACGAGCAGTACTTC
.	TRBV12-3/TRBV12-4	few	TRBJ2-2	CASSRDLLSGELFF	TGTGCCAGCAGTCGGGACTTGCTTAGCGGGGAGCTGTTTTTT
TRBD1	TRBV2	many	TRBJ1-2	CASRDRGNYGYTF	TGTGCCAGCAGAGACAGGGGGAACTATGGCTACACCTTC
.	TRBV29-1	few	TRBJ2-7	CSVAKVDGGEQYF	TGCAGCGTTGCTAAGGTAGACGGGGGTGAGCAGTACTTC
.	TRBV6-2/TRBV6-3	.	TRBJ1-1	CASIHHAGDTEAFF	TGTGCCAGCATCCACCACGCCGGGGACACTGAAGCTTTCTTT
.	TRBV7-9	few	TRBJ1-5	CASSSQGGQPQHF	TGTGCCAGCAGCTCACAGGGAGGTCAGCCCCAGCATTTT
.	TRBV5-1	few	TRBJ2-2	CASRYVPGTGELFF	TGCGCCAGCAGATACGTCCCGGGCACCGGGGAGCTGTTTTTT
.	TRBV12-3/TRBV12-4	many	TRBJ2-1	CASRNLGRAGDEQFF	TGTGCCAGCAGGAACCTAGGACGAGCAGGAGATGAGCAGTTCTTC
.	TRBV7-9	.	TRBJ2-7	CASSNTGTGASYEQYF	TGTGCCAGCAGCAACACCGGGACTGGGGCTTCCTACGAGCAGTACTTC
TRBD2	TRBV6-5	.	TRBJ2-7	CASSYGTSGKGEQYF	TGTGCCAGCAGTTACGGGACTAGCGGTAAGGGGGAGCAGTACTTC
.	TRBV29-1	few	TRBJ1-1	CSVGLHFF	TGCAGCGTTGGCCTGCACTTTTTT
TRBD2	TRBV5-1	.	TRBJ2-3	CASSLPSLAGRKDTQYF	TGCGCCAGCAGCTTACCCTCACTAGCGGGTAGGAAAGATACGCAGTATTTT
.	TRBV6-6	few	TRBJ2-7	CASSYGGVEQYF	TGTGCCAGCAGTTACGGTGGGGTCGAGCAGTACTTC
TRBD1	TRBV11-3	.	TRBJ2-1	CASSSRWDREAYNEQFF	TGTGCCAGCAGTTCTCGATGGGACAGGGAAGCCTACAATGAGCAGTTCTTC
.	TRBV12-3/TRBV12-4	few	TRBJ2-3	CASSFPGLDTQYF	TGTGCCAGCAGTTTCCCCGGGCTAGATACGCAGTATTTT
.	TRBV20-1	.	TRBJ2-3	CSATRASTDTQYF	TGCAGTGCTACCCGTGCTAGCACAGATACGCAGTATTTT
.	TRBV24-1	.	TRBJ2-3	CATSDPRKDTQYF	TGTGCCACCAGTGATCCCCGCAAGGATACGCAGTATTTT
TRBD1	TRBV29-1	.	TRBJ2-7	CSGSGGSYEQYF	TGCAGCGGGTCAGGGGGCTCCTACGAGCAGTACTTC
TRBD2	TRBV6-2/TRBV6-3	.	TRBJ2-3	CASRGLADTDTQYF	TGTGCCAGCAGGGGACTAGCGGACACAGATACGCAGTATTTT
TRBD1	TRBV27	.	TRBJ1-1	CASRGTGGAEAFF	TGTGCCAGCAGGGGCACAGGGGGCGCAGAAGCTTTCTTT